These T cell receptor beta chains were read from a single sample in a study of blood T cell repertoires in COVID-19. Using immunoSEQ multiplex PCR, the repertoire was profiled, and TCRdb retains in-frame clones only, with some absent. The sample yields about 190,000 clones, around 85% seen once. The source material was PBMCs or T cells enriched from blood (not recorded which). Receptors were obtained from a woman in her thirties who had recovered from COVID-19. Both conserved end residues are part of each CDR3. The order of the fields is clone size, J gene, D gene, V gene, CDR3 protein, CDR3 DNA. A D gene is named only where the DNA matches it firmly. A row's size may be missing; if present it is once, few, many or a size class.

NA | TRBJ2-1 | NA | TRBV6-4 | CASSSTRSNEQFF | TGTGCCAGCAGTTCTACTAGGTCTAATGAGCAGTTCTTC
NA | TRBJ2-1 | TRBD2 | TRBV5-1 | CASSLARSGGMEQFF | TGCGCCAGCAGCTTGGCGCGCAGCGGGGGAATGGAGCAGTTCTTC
once | TRBJ2-5 | NA | TRBV9 | CASSGGPTGETQYF | TGTGCCAGCAGCGGAGGACCAACAGGGGAGACCCAGTACTTC
NA | TRBJ1-5 | NA | TRBV28 | CASRRTSDSINSYSNQPQHF | TGTGCCAGCAGACGCACTTCCGACAGTATTAATTCATATAGCAATCAGCCCCAGCATTTT
NA | TRBJ2-1 | NA | TRBV28 | CASSFSANYNEQFF | TGTGCCAGCAGTTTCTCTGCGAACTACAATGAGCAGTTCTTC
NA | TRBJ1-4 | TRBD1 | TRBV5-6 | CASTGRQGVGEKLFF | TGTGCCAGCACCGGGCGGCAGGGGGTTGGTGAAAAACTGTTTTTT
NA | TRBJ2-1 | TRBD1 | TRBV28 | CASSLVRQGYNNEQFF | TGTGCCAGCAGTTTAGTAAGACAGGGGTACAACAATGAGCAGTTCTTC
few | TRBJ1-2 | NA | TRBV19 | CASSIFEQGGGYTF | TGTGCCAGTAGTATTTTCGAACAGGGTGGCGGCTACACCTTC
NA | TRBJ2-7 | NA | TRBV10-3 | CAISDSGSSYEQYF | TGTGCCATCAGTGACTCCGGTAGCTCCTACGAGCAGTACTTC
few | TRBJ2-5 | TRBD2 | TRBV3-1/TRBV3-2 | CASSQSGSGTQETQYF | TGTGCCAGCAGCCAGAGCGGAAGCGGGACCCAAGAGACCCAGTACTTC
NA | TRBJ2-5 | NA | TRBV5-1 | CASSVTGSSETQYF | TGCGCCAGCAGCGTTACAGGGTCCTCAGAGACCCAGTACTTC